This entry lists 10 T cell receptor beta chains sequenced from one sample in a study of PD-L1 blockade in urothelial cancer. Sequencing was performed with immunoSEQ multiplex PCR; in TCRdb, only in-frame clones are kept and a portion is missing. In the table there are 50,000 to 60,000 clones, around 82% of which are singletons. Sample: PBMCs, taken around atezolizumab (anti-PD-L1) treatment. These receptors came from a man in his forties with urothelial cancer.

This clone appeared a single time. The rearrangement links TRBV28 to TRBJ2-3; D may be TRBD2 (6 bases). The CDR3 has 13 residues. CDR1 and CDR2 (germline): MDHEN, SYDVKM. Trimming took off 6 bases at V and 2 bases at J, with 9 bases between the two ends. In DNA, the CDR3 is TGTGCCAGCAGGAGGGGACTCACAGATACGCAGTATTTT. Translating it yields CASRRGLTDTQYF.

The J gene is TRBJ2-2, the V gene TRBV10-2; D is uncertain. Germline assignment: CDR1 WSHSY and CDR2 SAAADI. V was cut by 2 bases and J by 5 bases, with 6 bases left in between. The CDR3 consists of 13 residues. The CDR3, as DNA: TGCGCCAGCAGTGAGGGGCGAACCGGGGAGCTGTTTTTT. The encoded protein is CASSEGRTGELFF.

The genes are TRBV11-2 and TRBJ2-5; 13 positions agree with TRBD2. The CDR3 sequence is 14 residues long. V shed 5 bases and J 5 bases; nucleotides not matched to a gene: 2. Looked up from germline, CDR1 is SGHAT and CDR2 is FQNNGV. DNA for the CDR3: TGTGCCAGCAGCCGGACTAGCGGGAGTGAGACCCAGTACTTC. Encoded protein: CASSRTSGSETQYF.

The gene calls are TRBV11-3 and TRBJ2-2; 8 bases agree with TRBD1. The germline gives CDR1 SGHNT, CDR2 YENEEA. The CDR3 totals 17 residues. V shed 4 bases and J 5 bases; nucleotides not matched to a gene: 12. The CDR3 nucleotides are TGTGCCAGCAGCTCAACGACAGGGGTGGCTCATACCGGGGAGCTGTTTTTT. This sequence encodes CASSSTTGVAHTGELFF.

The chain carries TRBV19 and TRBJ2-4; possible D gene TRBD2, 5 bases. The CDR3 has 14 residues. From germline, CDR1 is LNHDA and CDR2 SQIVND (reference sequence). The germline V and J ends were trimmed by 5 bases and 4 bases, with 12 bases remaining between them. The CDR3 nucleotides read TGTGCCAGTAGTCCTCCGGGGAAGAAAAACATTCAGTACTTC. Amino acid sequence: CASSPPGKKNIQYF.

The chain has TRBV5-1 and TRBJ2-2, with 12 bases fitting TRBD1. V was pared by 4 bases and J by 6 bases, with 4 bases of the junction left unmatched. From germline, CDR1 is SGHRS and CDR2 YFSETQ. This CDR3 comprises 15 residues. CDR3 region: CASSLGTGGPGELFF. The CDR3 DNA is TGCGCCAGCAGCCTCGGGACAGGGGGCCCCGGGGAGCTGTTTTTT. The full variable domain, with the rest looked up from reference TRBV5-1 and TRBJ2-2, is KAGVTQTPRYLIKTRGQQVTLSCSPISGHRSVSWYQQTPGQGLQFLFEYFSETQRNKGNFPGRFSGRQFSNSRSEMNVSTLELGDSALYLCASSLGTGGPGELFFGEGSRLTVL.

This chain uses TRBV4-1 with TRBJ2-7; D may be TRBD2 (7 bases). The CDR3 totals 15 residues. Trimming shortened V by 0 bases and J by 3 bases, and 12 bases separated the two germline ends. Germline V gives CDR1 MGHRA, CDR2 YSYEKL. CDR3 in DNA: TGCGCCAGCAGCCAAGATGGGGGCGGGAGCTACGAGCAGTACTTC. It encodes CASSQDGGGSYEQYF.

This chain links TRBV9 with TRBJ2-7; 10 positions match TRBD2. Germline V CDR1 and CDR2: SGDLS, YYNGEE. CDR3 size: 13 residues. V trimming: 1 base; J trimming: 5 bases; junction bases outside the gene matches: 0. The DNA for the CDR3 is TGTGCCAGCAGCGTAACTAGCGGGAACGAGCAGTACTTC. It encodes CASSVTSGNEQYF.

The chain has TRBV7-2 and TRBJ2-7; 7 bases fit TRBD1. The CDR3 is made up of 14 amino acids. Trimming took 5 bases from V and 7 from J; bases not matched to a gene: 11. Germline-derived CDR1 and CDR2 are SGHTA and FQGNSA. In DNA, the CDR3 is TGTGCCAGCAGCCGCGCGACGCCAGGGGGAGAGCAGTACTTC. Its translation: CASSRATPGGEQYF.

V and J are TRBV9 and TRBJ1-2; the match to TRBD1 covers 10 bases. V was pared by 4 bases and J by 2 bases, with 2 bases of the junction left unmatched. Germline-derived CDR1 and CDR2 are SGDLS and YYNGEE. The CDR3 spans 14 residues. The CDR3 loop is CASSQGQGNYGYTF. DNA for the CDR3: TGTGCCAGCAGCCAGGGACAGGGGAACTATGGCTACACCTTC.